This T cell receptor (beta chain) comes out of a study of identical twins. The CDR3 contains 15 residues. After removal of 4 bases from V and 3 bases from J, the junction contained 8 bases not matched to a gene. Germline V gene data show CDR1 as SGHRS and CDR2 as YFSETQ. In its sample, this clonotype was seen many times. Its antigen is unidentified. General observations from the study: Clonotypes of the beta chain that were abundant in cord blood carried fewer insertions (memory repertoires showed none). Twin pairs' shared out-of-frame alpha sequences were enriched in low generation probability. Twin pairs had excess sharing that was weaker in beta out-of-frame sequences.

Template switching created a universal primer site, and the cDNA included unique molecular identifiers. TCRdb recomputed calls from the 5' RACE reads with MiXCR, one row per CDR3 protein. The table records about 340,000 distinct CDR3 sequences, 7% to 9.5% of them present only once. Sequencing used naive T cells sorted from blood. The source of this sequence is a woman aged 45-60 years in good health. The chain is built from TRBV5-1 and TRBJ2-7, with 9 nucleotides matching TRBD2. CDR3 in amino acids: CASSPGIAGDYEQYF. CDR3 DNA: TGCGCCAGCAGCCCGGGGATAGCGGGGGACTACGAGCAGTACTTC.